Sequencing of this T cell receptor beta chain was carried out in a study of lymphopenia after photon versus proton radiotherapy. Study-level findings and limits: After the lymphocyte nadir, photon-treated repertoires showed oligoclonal expansion, especially of CD8+ Temra cells. Photon-treated patients lost naive T cells and TCR diversity; proton-treated stayed stable. Larger post-nadir TCR diversity loss correlated inversely with survival in deceased patients.

The germline V and J ends were trimmed by 5 bases and 2 bases, with 10 bases remaining between them. The germline gives CDR1 MNHNS, CDR2 SASEGT. CDR3 size: 14 residues. This table comes from immunoSEQ multiplex PCR, and its TCRdb copy is limited to in-frame clones, with some not included. The repertoire holds over 50,000 clones, with 86% as singletons. For this clone: Its specificity is unknown.

The chain couples TRBV6-1 to TRBJ1-5; unclear D gene. This sample comprised peripheral blood, obtained from a patient treated with photon-based radiotherapy. This receptor was identified in a man aged 35-49 years with gastric cancer. The CDR3: CASSPGSGNQPQHF. The DNA for the CDR3 is TGTGCCAGCAGTCCCGGGTCGGGCAATCAGCCCCAGCATTTT.